The 21 T cell receptor beta chains below all came from one sample that was sequenced in a study of regulatory T cells in long-lasting Graves disease. Time point given: persistent/refractory GD, antithyroid drugs over 5 years with positive TRAb. Making the TCR library involved RNA that had been extracted from PBMCs. The authors built TCR beta libraries using iRepertoire HTBI primers and Arm-PCR of CDR3 regions. TCRdb itself ran the multiplex PCR reads through MiXCR, one entry per CDR3 protein. Here the sample spans roughly 300,000 distinct CDR3 sequences, around a fifth being singletons. The sample consisted of peripheral blood mononuclear cells (PBMCs), taken when the disease was refractory, from a patient treated with antithyroid drugs. The source is a female donor with Graves disease.

J is TRBJ2-3 and V is TRBV7-3; no definite D call. Germline V lookup: CDR1 SGHTA, CDR2 FQGTGA. With 6 bases removed from V and 0 bases from J, the gap between germline ends came to 19 bases. CDR3 length: 17 residues. CDR3 DNA sequence: TGTGCCAGCAGTCACCCTGACACATTGCCGAGCACAGATACGCAGTATTTT. Translation: CASSHPDTLPSTDTQYF.

The chain uses TRBV5-1 and TRBJ1-1; D perhaps matches TRBD1 (6 bases). The germline CDR1 and CDR2 sequences are SGHRS and YFSETQ. This CDR3 is built from 17 residues. The ends were cut back, 0 bases at V and 0 bases at J, with 15 bases in the middle. CDR3 amino acids: CASSLEGGGGMNTEAFF. The CDR3 DNA is TGCGCCAGCAGCTTGGAGGGGGGAGGGGGAATGAACACTGAAGCTTTCTTT.

Concerning this clonotype: The CDR3 end shows no conserved phenylalanine or tryptophan, and so a read error is likely. The rearrangement uses TRBV3-1 and TRBJ2-7; the D gene could be TRBD1 or TRBD2 (5 bases each). Germline-derived CDR1 and CDR2 are LGHDT and YNNKEL (reference sequence). V was pared by 0 bases and J by 2 bases, with 17 bases between. The CDR3 has 17 residues. The CDR3: CASSQDLLAGRAYEQYS. The CDR3 DNA sequence: TGTGCCAGCAGCCAAGATCTCCTGGCGGGCAGGGCCTACGAGCAGTACTCC.

The V call is TRBV5-4, the J call TRBJ2-7, with D hard to call. This CDR3 contains 14 residues. Germline V gene lookup returns CDR1 SGHNT and CDR2 YYREEE (reference sequence). Trimming removed 0 bases from V and 1 base from J, with 8 bases in between. The CDR3 DNA sequence: TGTGCCAGCAGCTTGGAAGTGGGATCCTACGAGCAGTACTTC. It specifies CASSLEVGSYEQYF. The full variable domain, with the rest looked up from reference TRBV5-4 and TRBJ2-7, is ETGVTQSPTHLIKTRGQQVTLRCSSQSGHNTVSWYQQALGQGPQFIFQYYREEENGRGNFPPRFSGLQFPNYSSELNVNALELDDSALYLCASSLEVGSYEQYFGPGTRLTVT.

This clonotype was recorded at least ten times. The V gene is TRBV28, the J gene TRBJ2-5; tentative D call: TRBD1 (6 bases). The CDR3 has 12 residues. Germline V gene sequence: CDR1 MDHEN, CDR2 SYDVKM. Trimming shortened V by 7 bases and J by 2 bases, and 8 bases separated the two germline ends. The chain's CDR3 is CASKQGQETQYF. The CDR3 DNA sequence: TGTGCCAGCAAACAGGGTCAAGAGACCCAGTACTTC.

This clonotype was seen many times. The CDR3 DNA follows: TGTGCCAGCAGTTTGCAAGGGGAGTATGAAAAACTGTTTTTT. Translating it yields CASSLQGEYEKLFF. This sequence joins TRBV27 and TRBJ1-4, with D perhaps matching TRBD1 (5 bases). Trimming pared 3 bases from V and 6 bases from J, leaving 11 bases between. Germline-derived CDR1 and CDR2 are MNHEY and SMNVEV (reference sequence). The CDR3 covers 14 residues.

This clonotype was seen many times. This rearrangement joins TRBV7-6 to TRBJ2-2, with 10 positions matching TRBD2. CDR1 and CDR2 from the germline V gene are SGHVS and FNYEAQ. V gave up 4 bases and J gave up 4 bases; unmatched junction bases: 6. The CDR3 length is 16 residues. The CDR3 loop is CASSSERGGRTGELFF. As DNA, the CDR3 is TGTGCCAGCAGCTCCGAGCGGGGGGGCCGCACCGGGGAGCTGTTTTTT.

This clonotype appeared a few times. The chain has TRBV28 and TRBJ2-7; 7 bases align to TRBD1. The length of the CDR3 is 13 residues. Trimming cost V 6 bases and J 3 bases; bases outside gene matches: 5. Germline V CDR1 and CDR2: MDHEN, SYDVKM. The DNA for the CDR3 is TGTGCCAGCAGAGGGACAGCTATCTACGAGCAGTACTTC. Protein product: CASRGTAIYEQYF.

This clonotype occurred many times. The chain is built from TRBV11-2 and TRBJ2-5; 9 positions agree with TRBD1. Per the germline V gene, CDR1 is SGHAT and CDR2 is FQNNGV. The CDR3 contains 16 residues. After removal of 5 bases from V and 4 bases from J, the junction contained 11 bases not matched to a gene. CDR3 in amino acids: CASSRLGQGFGETQYF. In nucleotides, the CDR3 is TGTGCCAGCAGCCGATTGGGACAGGGTTTTGGAGAGACCCAGTACTTC.

The rearrangement joins TRBV18 to TRBJ1-5, with 8 nucleotides matching TRBD1. The germline V gene has CDR1 KGHSH and CDR2 LQKENI. J gave up 10 bases and V 2 bases, and 10 bases lay outside the gene matches. The CDR3 runs to 15 residues. The CDR3 region has the DNA TGTGCCAGCTCACCAGACAGGGGAGGAGGAGACCCCCAGCATTTT. Translation gives CASSPDRGGGDPQHF.

This clonotype has ten or more counts. This chain uses TRBV7-3 with TRBJ2-1, with D hard to call. Germline V gene data show CDR1 as SGHTA and CDR2 as FQGTGA. This CDR3 region has 14 residues. Trimming took 2 bases from V and 7 from J, leaving 12 bases between them. CDR3 sequence reads: CASSLEPSANEQFF. The CDR3 DNA reads TGTGCCAGCAGCTTAGAGCCTAGTGCTAATGAGCAGTTCTTC.

The V call is TRBV9, the J call TRBJ2-3; the D is unclear. The germline V gene encodes CDR1 SGDLS and CDR2 YYNGEE. This CDR3 has 12 residues. V was pared by 3 bases and J by 4 bases, with 6 bases between. CDR3 bases: TGTGCCAGCAGCGCAGACGCAGATACGCAGTATTTT. Translating gives CASSADADTQYF.

CDR3 loop: CASSVDRADQPQHF. For the CDR3, the DNA is TGTGCCAGTAGTGTCGACAGGGCAGATCAGCCCCAGCATTTT. V is TRBV19 and J is TRBJ1-5; 7 nucleotides line up with TRBD1. The junction had 6 bases not matched to a gene; V was cut back by 5 bases and J by 5 bases. The CDR3 sequence is 14 residues long. Germline loops: CDR1 LNHDA, CDR2 SQIVND (reference sequence).

There are many counts of this clonotype. The chain combines TRBV18 with TRBJ1-4; D is unclear. Trimming stripped 3 bases from V and 8 bases from J, with 16 bases between. CDR1 is KGHSH and CDR2 is LQKENI in the germline V gene. This CDR3 is 15 amino acids long. In DNA, the CDR3 is TGTGCCAGCTCACCCCTCGGGAGGATGGAGGAAAAACTGTTTTTT. Its translation: CASSPLGRMEEKLFF.

This clonotype was recorded a few times. The chain links TRBV12-3 or TRBV12-4 to TRBJ1-5, with D possibly matching TRBD1 (6 bases). With 7 bases removed from V and 5 bases from J, the gap between germline ends came to 9 bases. This CDR3 is 12 amino acids long. The CDR3 region has the DNA TGTGCCAGCAAACAGGGCTATCAGCCCCAGCATTTT. It yields the protein CASKQGYQPQHF.

The sample holds many counts of this clonotype. This sequence joins TRBV2 and TRBJ1-4; 8 bases align to TRBD1. The CDR3 is 15 amino acids. Germline V gene sequence: CDR1 SNHLY, CDR2 FYNNEI. Unmatched junction bases numbered 7, after V lost 2 bases and J lost 8 bases. CDR3 sequence: CASSERGQGAEKLFF. The CDR3, as DNA: TGTGCCAGCAGTGAAAGGGGGCAGGGGGCAGAAAAACTGTTTTTT.

The chain combines TRBV20-1 with TRBJ1-1; D unresolved. Trimming pared 3 bases from V and 2 bases from J, leaving 10 bases between. The CDR3 is 13 amino acids. CDR1 DFQATT and CDR2 SNEGSKA come from the germline V gene (reference sequence). The chain's CDR3 is CSASMGTNTEAFF. The CDR3 DNA sequence: TGCAGTGCTAGTATGGGTACAAACACTGAAGCTTTCTTT.

This clonotype appeared many times. V is TRBV10-3 and J is TRBJ2-7; the D is unclear. The CDR3 sequence is 12 residues long. The V gene lost 4 bases and the J gene lost 3 bases, with 7 bases spanning the gap. Germline CDR1 reads ENHRY; CDR2 reads SYGVKD. CDR3 sequence reads: CAISGPNYEQYF. The CDR3, as DNA: TGTGCCATCAGTGGACCCAACTACGAGCAGTACTTC.

As concerns this clonotype: Just one base apart from a much larger clone, this may be a read error. V is TRBV11-2 and J is TRBJ1-4; 10 nucleotides match TRBD1. Germline lookup yields CDR1 SGHAT and CDR2 FQNNGV. The CDR3 length is 15 residues. Here the CDR3 DNA reads TGTGCCTGCAGCTTGGGGACAGGGGATAATGAAAAACTGTTTTTT. Encoded protein: CACSLGTGDNEKLFF.

This chain uses TRBV6-4 with TRBJ2-5; D is uncertain. This CDR3 comprises 14 residues. Germline CDR1 and CDR2: MRHNA and SNTAGT. The ends were cut back, 2 bases at V and 5 bases at J, with 12 bases in the middle. CDR3 region: CASSDPATTETQYF. The CDR3 nucleotides are TGTGCCAGCAGTGACCCGGCAACGACGGAGACCCAGTACTTC.

This clonotype was counted at least ten times. The chain employs TRBV7-2 and TRBJ2-5; D uncertain. Per the germline V gene, CDR1 is SGHTA and CDR2 is FQGNSA. This CDR3 is built from 14 residues. Deletions cut 1 base from V and 5 bases from J, with 11 bases between. Here the CDR3 DNA reads TGTGCCAGCAGCTTAGGGGTACGCTCCGAGACCCAGTACTTC. Amino acid sequence: CASSLGVRSETQYF.